The 2 T cell receptor beta chains reported below all come from one sample, sequenced in a study of T-cell memory formation after mild COVID-19. From the 5' RACE reads, TCRdb called clonotypes with MiXCR, one entry per CDR3 protein. The sample has under 90,000 distinct CDR3 sequences; roughly 14% are singletons. Sequencing was carried out using PBMCs or a T cell subset sorted from them (not recorded which). The receptor set was obtained from an adult woman who had mild COVID-19 (a few samples of this study predate the infection). Cell type and time point are not known.

This clonotype was counted between two and nine times. The V and J genes are TRBV11-2 and TRBJ2-7; TRBD2 aligns across 13 bases. J gave up 5 bases and V 8 bases, and 9 bases lay outside the gene matches. Looked up from germline, CDR1 is SGHAT and CDR2 is FQNNGV. CDR3 length equals 15 residues. CDR3: CASGWTSGSPHEQYF. Here the CDR3 DNA reads TGTGCCAGCGGATGGACTAGCGGGAGCCCACACGAGCAGTACTTC.

This clonotype has a handful of counts. The gene calls are TRBV20-1 and TRBJ2-7; tentatively, D is TRBD1 or TRBD2 (5 bases each). V lost 3 bases and J lost 6, with 18 bases in between. The CDR3 has 14 amino acids. CDR1 and CDR2 (germline): DFQATT, SNEGSKA (reference sequence). The chain's CDR3 is CSASMWHGTLEQYF. For the CDR3, the DNA is TGCAGTGCTAGCATGTGGCATGGGACCCTCGAGCAGTACTTC.